What follows is one T cell receptor (beta chain) and its context. Its antigen is undetermined. TCRdb reanalysed the reads using MiXCR and keeps one entry per CDR3 protein. This repertoire shows about 400,000 distinct CDR3 sequences, roughly 34% found once; its top ten account for roughly 14%. The sample originates from a study of T cell repertoires in cytomegalovirus infection. Overall study context: CMV infection and matching HLA type were both indicated by public TCR beta signatures. The study, taken as a whole, reports: Clonotype analysis showed dominance of the ex vivo response by HLA-C-restricted CMV-specific TCR beta clonotypes.

The CDR3 is made up of 17 amino acids. CDR1 is LGHNT, CDR2 FRNRAP, per germline. Between the trimmed V and J ends, which lost 1 base and 5 bases, there was a span of 17 bases. The sequencing used cultured PBMCs, collected from culture after CMV antigen stimulation. The sequence was obtained from a human donor in good health (CMV status not recorded). Some clones in this sample may be carry-over from other donors' samples. The genes are TRBV12-5 and TRBJ2-2; D is possibly TRBD1 (6 bases). DNA of the CDR3: TGTGCTAGTGGTTTGGCAATACAGGGTGTAGGGACCGGGGAGCTGTTTTTT. Protein: CASGLAIQGVGTGELFF.